The 7 T cell receptor beta chains presented below share a single source sample, sequenced in a study of cytomegalovirus exposure and HLA in healthy donors. The study ran its PCR with 60 Vbeta and 13 Jbeta primers. The repertoire was sequenced with immunoSEQ multiplex PCR; TCRdb's copy has only in-frame clones and lacks some. In the table there are 90,000 to 150,000 clones, around 77% of which are singletons. Sequenced sample: PBMCs. These receptors all come from a human donor in good health.

The rearrangement links TRBV4-2 to TRBJ1-1; TRBD1 might be the D (6 bases). V was pared by 6 bases and J by 6 bases, with 17 bases between. Germline CDR1 LGHNA, CDR2 YNFKEQ. This CDR3 spans 14 amino acids. The CDR3 loop is CASRAPDRLSEAFF. Written as DNA, the CDR3 is TGTGCCAGCAGAGCCCCTGACAGGTTGTCTGAAGCTTTCTTT.

The V and J genes are TRBV5-5 and TRBJ1-6; D remains ambiguous. CDR1 and CDR2 (germline): SGHKS, YYEKEE (reference sequence). This CDR3 is built from 15 residues. The germline V and J ends were trimmed by 0 bases and 0 bases, with 4 bases remaining between them. This CDR3 reads CASSLGSSYNSPLHF. Written as DNA, the CDR3 is TGTGCCAGCAGCTTGGGTAGCTCCTATAATTCACCCCTCCACTTT. Drawing the rest from reference TRBV5-5 and TRBJ1-6, the complete variable domain is DAGVTQSPTHLIKTRGQQVTLRCSPISGHKSVSWYQQVLGQGPQFIFQYYEKEERGRGNFPDRFSARQFPNYSSELNVNALLLGDSALYLCASSLGSSYNSPLHFGNGTRLTVT.

This clone was seen a handful of times. The genes are TRBV5-1 and TRBJ2-1; 7 nucleotides align to TRBD1. The CDR3 extends over 13 amino acids. J lost 7 bases, V lost 7 bases, and 8 bases had no gene match. CDR1 is SGHRS, CDR2 YFSETQ, per germline. This CDR3 reads CASGGRGQNEQFF. CDR3 nucleotide sequence: TGCGCCAGCGGAGGTAGGGGGCAAAATGAGCAGTTCTTC.

This sequence joins TRBV7-2 and TRBJ2-3, with a possible D match to TRBD1 (5 bases). V lost 3 bases to trimming and J lost 3 bases, with 10 bases between them. The CDR3 has 14 amino acids. The V gene's germline CDR1 is SGHTA and CDR2 FQGNSA. CDR3 in DNA: TGTGCCAGCAGCTTCAGACAGCGAACAGATACGCAGTATTTT. As protein: CASSFRQRTDTQYF.

This clone has just a few counts. V is TRBV25-1 and J is TRBJ1-2, with 7 bases matching TRBD1. J lost 5 bases, V lost 8 bases, and 8 bases had no gene match. The CDR3 extends over 13 amino acids. Looked up from germline, CDR1 is MGHDK and CDR2 is SYGVNS. CDR3 in amino acids: CASLGQESYGYTF. CDR3 in DNA: TGTGCCAGCCTTGGACAGGAGTCATATGGCTACACCTTC.

The chain combines TRBV18 with TRBJ2-7; 11 nucleotides line up with TRBD2. This CDR3 is 17 amino acids long. CDR1 and CDR2 (germline): KGHSH, LQKENI. The ends lost 1 base at V and 4 bases at J; junction bases unmatched: 9. CDR3 region: CASSPQPLLAGGYEQYF. For the CDR3, the DNA is TGTGCCAGCTCACCACAACCCCTTTTAGCGGGAGGGTACGAGCAGTACTTC.

The chain carries TRBV4-2 and TRBJ2-2, with D tentatively TRBD2 (6 bases). The CDR3 loop spans 14 amino acids. Per the germline V gene, CDR1 is LGHNA and CDR2 is YNFKEQ. Deletions cut 8 bases from V and 7 bases from J, with 17 bases between. CDR3 in DNA: TGTGCCAGCGGGGGGTCCTGGAACCTCGGGGAGCTGTTTTTT. Amino acid sequence: CASGGSWNLGELFF.